This T cell receptor beta chain was recovered during a study of blood T cells in healthy people across ages. In terms of origin and age, donors were healthy Caucasian individuals from Russia aged about 6 to 100. Through a sample-barcoded 5' primer and a J-beta primer mix, a second PCR was run for roughly 7 to 11 cycles. TCRdb reprocessed the 5' RACE reads via MiXCR and lists one record per CDR3 protein. The sample yields 1.5 million to 2 million distinct CDR3 sequences, about 30% seen once. This clonotype was picked up many times. The sequencing sample was made of blood. This TCR derives from a woman aged 25 to 45 in good health.

The CDR3 protein is CASSYPSPLAKNIQYF. The CDR3 nucleotides are TGTGCCAGCAGCTACCCGTCTCCTCTAGCCAAAAACATTCAGTACTTC. The chain carries TRBV7-9 and TRBJ2-4; D gene unclear. The CDR3 has 16 amino acids. With 4 bases removed from V and 0 bases from J, the gap between germline ends came to 13 bases. Germline V gene data show CDR1 as SEHNR and CDR2 as FQNEAQ (reference sequence).